The T cell receptor beta chain under discussion was sequenced for a study of cytomegalovirus exposure and HLA in healthy donors. Study information: Among the 398 genotyped donors, more than 70% were placed in the Caucasian-associated ancestry cluster. Overall study findings and caveats: Per a prior analysis, the majority of TCR beta V segments were productive roughly 90% or roughly 30% of the time.

V was trimmed by 7 bases and J by 0 bases, leaving 6 bases between them. The CDR3 contains 13 residues. Germline CDR1 is SNHLY and CDR2 is FYNNEI. The PCR used 60 Vbeta and 13 Jbeta primers. Clones were sequenced by immunoSEQ multiplex PCR, and TCRdb holds only the in-frame ones, with some missing. The data hold roughly 130,000 clones, with 74% observed a single time. Donors had nominal health at sampling but likely had unrecorded immune exposures. Details on this clone: Antigen specificity is unknown.

The sequence was collected from a young man in good health and CMV-seropositive. Sequenced material: PBMCs. The gene calls are TRBV2 and TRBJ2-2; no reliable D call. The CDR3 DNA sequence: TGTGCCAGCAATCCAGCGAACACCGGGGAGCTGTTTTTT. Translation: CASNPANTGELFF.